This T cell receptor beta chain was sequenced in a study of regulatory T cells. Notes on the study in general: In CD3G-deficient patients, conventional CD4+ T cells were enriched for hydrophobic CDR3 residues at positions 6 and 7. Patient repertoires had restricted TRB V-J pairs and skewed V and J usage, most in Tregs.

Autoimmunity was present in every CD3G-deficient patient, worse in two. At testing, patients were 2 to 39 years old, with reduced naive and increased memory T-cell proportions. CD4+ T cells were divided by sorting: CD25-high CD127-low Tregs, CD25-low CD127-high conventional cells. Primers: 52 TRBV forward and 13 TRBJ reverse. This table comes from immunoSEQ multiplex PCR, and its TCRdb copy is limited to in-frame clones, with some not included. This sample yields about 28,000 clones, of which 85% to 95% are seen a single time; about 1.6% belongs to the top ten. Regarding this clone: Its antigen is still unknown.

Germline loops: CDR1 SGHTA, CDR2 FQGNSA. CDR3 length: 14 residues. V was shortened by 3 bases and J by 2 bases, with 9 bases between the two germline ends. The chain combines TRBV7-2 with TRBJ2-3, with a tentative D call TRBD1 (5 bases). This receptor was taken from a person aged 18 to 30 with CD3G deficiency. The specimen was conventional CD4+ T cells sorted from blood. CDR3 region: CASSFAGNTDTQYF. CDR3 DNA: TGTGCCAGCAGCTTTGCAGGGAACACAGATACGCAGTATTTT. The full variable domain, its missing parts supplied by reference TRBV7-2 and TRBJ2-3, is GAGVSQSPSNKVTEKGKDVELRCDPISGHTALYWYRQSLGQGLEFLIYFQGNSAPDKSGLPSDRFSAERTGGSVSTLTIQRTQQEDSAVYLCASSFAGNTDTQYFGPGTRLTVL.